This TCR beta chain was sequenced in a study of regulatory T cells in long-lasting Graves disease. Germline values: CDR1 SGHAT, CDR2 FQNNGV. The CDR3 extends over 18 amino acids. The germline V and J ends were trimmed by 3 bases and 6 bases, with 24 bases remaining between them. Time point meaning: newly diagnosed GD, antithyroid drugs for less than 3 months. RNA extracted from PBMCs served as the sequencing template. The authors built TCR beta libraries using iRepertoire HTBI primers and Arm-PCR of CDR3 regions. TCRdb reprocessed the multiplex PCR reads via MiXCR and lists one record per CDR3 protein. Among 500,000 or so distinct CDR3 sequences listed, around 15% were seen once. This sample also belongs to another study, concerning T cells in Graves' hyperthyroidism and ophthalmopathy.

The V gene is TRBV11-2, the J gene TRBJ1-5, with D tentatively TRBD1 (6 bases). This clonotype originated in a woman aged 45-65 years with Graves disease. Sequenced material: peripheral blood mononuclear cells (PBMCs), taken at new diagnosis, from a patient treated with antithyroid drugs. The CDR3 sequence: CASSFIPGHKGMVQPQHF. The CDR3 DNA sequence: TGTGCCAGCAGCTTTATCCCGGGACACAAAGGAATGGTTCAGCCCCAGCATTTT.